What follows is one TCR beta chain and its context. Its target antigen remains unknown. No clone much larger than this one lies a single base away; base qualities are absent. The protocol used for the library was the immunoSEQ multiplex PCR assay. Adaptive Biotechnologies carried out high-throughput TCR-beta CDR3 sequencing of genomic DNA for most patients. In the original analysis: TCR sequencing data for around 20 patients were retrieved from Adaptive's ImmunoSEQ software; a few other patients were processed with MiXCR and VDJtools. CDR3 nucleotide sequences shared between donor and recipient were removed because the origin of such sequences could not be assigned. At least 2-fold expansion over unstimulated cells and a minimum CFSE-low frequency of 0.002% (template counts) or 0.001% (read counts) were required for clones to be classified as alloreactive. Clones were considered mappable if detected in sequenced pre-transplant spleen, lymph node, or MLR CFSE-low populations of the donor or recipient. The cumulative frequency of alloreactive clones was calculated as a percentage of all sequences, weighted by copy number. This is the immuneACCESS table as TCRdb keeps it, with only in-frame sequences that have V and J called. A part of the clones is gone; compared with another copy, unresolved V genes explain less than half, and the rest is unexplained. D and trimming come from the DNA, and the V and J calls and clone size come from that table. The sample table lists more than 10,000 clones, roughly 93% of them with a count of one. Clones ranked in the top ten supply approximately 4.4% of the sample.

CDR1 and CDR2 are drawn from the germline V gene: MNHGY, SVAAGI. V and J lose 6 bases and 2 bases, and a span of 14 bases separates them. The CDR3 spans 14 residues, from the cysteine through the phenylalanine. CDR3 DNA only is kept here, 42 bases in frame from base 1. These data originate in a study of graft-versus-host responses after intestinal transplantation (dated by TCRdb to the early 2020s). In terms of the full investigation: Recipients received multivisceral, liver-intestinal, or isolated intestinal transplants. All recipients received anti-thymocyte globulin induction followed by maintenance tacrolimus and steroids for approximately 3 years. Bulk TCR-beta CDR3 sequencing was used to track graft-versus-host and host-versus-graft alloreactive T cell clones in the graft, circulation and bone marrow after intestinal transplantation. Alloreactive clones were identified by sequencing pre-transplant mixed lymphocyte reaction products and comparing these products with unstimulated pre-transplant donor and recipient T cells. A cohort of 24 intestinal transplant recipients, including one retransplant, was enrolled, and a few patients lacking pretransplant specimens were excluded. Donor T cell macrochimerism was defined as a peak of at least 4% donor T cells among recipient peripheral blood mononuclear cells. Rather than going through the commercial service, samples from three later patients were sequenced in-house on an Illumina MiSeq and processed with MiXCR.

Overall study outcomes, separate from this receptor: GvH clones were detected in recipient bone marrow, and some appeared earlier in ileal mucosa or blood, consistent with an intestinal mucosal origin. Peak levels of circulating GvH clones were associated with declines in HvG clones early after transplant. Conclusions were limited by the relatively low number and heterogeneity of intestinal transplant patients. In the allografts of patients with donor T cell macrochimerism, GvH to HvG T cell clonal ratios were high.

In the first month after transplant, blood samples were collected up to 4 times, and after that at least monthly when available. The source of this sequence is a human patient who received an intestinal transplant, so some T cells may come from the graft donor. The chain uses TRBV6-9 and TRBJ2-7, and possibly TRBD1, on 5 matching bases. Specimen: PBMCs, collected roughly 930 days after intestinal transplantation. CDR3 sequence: CASSSRPGTYEQYF. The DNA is TGTGCCAGCAGCTCCCGCCCAGGGACCTACGAGCAGTACTTC.